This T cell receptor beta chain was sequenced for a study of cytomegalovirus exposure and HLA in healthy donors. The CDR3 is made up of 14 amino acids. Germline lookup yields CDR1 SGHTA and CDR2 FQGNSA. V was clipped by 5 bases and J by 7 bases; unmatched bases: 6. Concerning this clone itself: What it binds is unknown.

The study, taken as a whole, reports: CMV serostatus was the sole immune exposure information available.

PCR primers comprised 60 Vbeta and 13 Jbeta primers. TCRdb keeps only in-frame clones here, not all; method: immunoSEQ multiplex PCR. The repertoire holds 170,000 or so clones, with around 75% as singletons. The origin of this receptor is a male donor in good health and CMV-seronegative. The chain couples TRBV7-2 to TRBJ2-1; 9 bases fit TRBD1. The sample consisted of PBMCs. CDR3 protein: CASSPDRGTNEQFF. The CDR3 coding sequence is TGTGCCAGCAGCCCTGACAGGGGGACGAATGAGCAGTTCTTC. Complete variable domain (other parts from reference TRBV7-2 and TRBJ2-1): GAGVSQSPSNKVTEKGKDVELRCDPISGHTALYWYRQSLGQGLEFLIYFQGNSAPDKSGLPSDRFSAERTGGSVSTLTIQRTQQEDSAVYLCASSPDRGTNEQFFGPGTRLTVL.